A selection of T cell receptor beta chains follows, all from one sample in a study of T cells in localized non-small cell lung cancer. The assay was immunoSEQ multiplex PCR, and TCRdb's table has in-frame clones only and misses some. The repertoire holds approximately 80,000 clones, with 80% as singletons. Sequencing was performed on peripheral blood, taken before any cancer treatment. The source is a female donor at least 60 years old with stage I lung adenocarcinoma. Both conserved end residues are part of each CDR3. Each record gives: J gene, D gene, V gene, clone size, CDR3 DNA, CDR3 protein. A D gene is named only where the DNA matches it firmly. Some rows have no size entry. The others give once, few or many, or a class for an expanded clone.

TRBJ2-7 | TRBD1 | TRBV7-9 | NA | TGTGCCAGCAGCCCGGGACAGGGTAGGTACGAGCAGTACTTC | CASSPGQGRYEQYF
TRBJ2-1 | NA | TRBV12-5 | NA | TGTGCTAGTGGTTTGGCCCAGTACAATGAGCAGTTCTTC | CASGLAQYNEQFF
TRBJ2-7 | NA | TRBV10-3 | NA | TGTGGCAGAGGCGAGCAGTACTTC | CGRGEQYF
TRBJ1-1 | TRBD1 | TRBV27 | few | TGTGCCAGCAGTCTAAGGACAGGGGGGTACACTGAAGCTTTCTTT | CASSLRTGGYTEAFF
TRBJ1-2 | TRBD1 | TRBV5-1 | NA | TGCGCCAGCAGCACCGGGACAGACTATGGCTACACCTTC | CASSTGTDYGYTF
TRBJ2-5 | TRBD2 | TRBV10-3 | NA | TGTGCCATCAGTCCTCGGGGGGGCATCCAAGAGACCCAGTACTTC | CAISPRGGIQETQYF
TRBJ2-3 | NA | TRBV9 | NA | TGTGCCAGCAGCGTAACCGGGACTAGCACAGATACGCAGTATTTT | CASSVTGTSTDTQYF
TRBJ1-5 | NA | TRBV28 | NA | TGTGCCAGCAGCCTTATGGGACGGACTAGCAATCAGCCCCAGCATTTT | CASSLMGRTSNQPQHF
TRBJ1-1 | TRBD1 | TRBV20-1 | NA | TGCAGTGCTACACAGGGGTTTGAAGCTTTCTTT | CSATQGFEAFF
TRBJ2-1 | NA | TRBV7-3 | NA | TGTGCCAGCAGCCCTGTAGCGTATGGTGAGCAGTTCTTC | CASSPVAYGEQFF
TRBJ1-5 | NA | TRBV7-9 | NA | TGTGCCAGCAGCAGGGAGGCAAATCAGCCCCAGCATTTT | CASSREANQPQHF
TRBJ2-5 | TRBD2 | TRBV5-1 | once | TGCGCCAGCAGCGCCGCGGGGGGAGGGCAAGAGACCCAGTACTTC | CASSAAGGGQETQYF
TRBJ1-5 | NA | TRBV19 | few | TGTGCCAGTATCGACGCAGGTTTTAGCAATCAGCCCCAGCATTTT | CASIDAGFSNQPQHF
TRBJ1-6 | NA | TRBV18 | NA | TGTGCCAGCTCACCGATGTCAGATGGTTCACCCCTCCACTTT | CASSPMSDGSPLHF
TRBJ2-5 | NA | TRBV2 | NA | TGTGCCAGCAGTGAAGGATGGGGCCAAGAGACCCAGTACTTC | CASSEGWGQETQYF
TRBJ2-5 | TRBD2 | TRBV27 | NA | TGTGCCAGCAGTTTATCCCGGGGACTAGCGGGAGGAGAGACCCAGTACTTC | CASSLSRGLAGGETQYF
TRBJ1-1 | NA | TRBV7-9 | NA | TGTGCCAGCAGCGCAACAGCGCTGACCACTGAAGCTTTCTTT | CASSATALTTEAFF
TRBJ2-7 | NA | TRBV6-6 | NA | TGTGCCAGCAGTTTATACGAGCAGTACTTC | CASSLYEQYF
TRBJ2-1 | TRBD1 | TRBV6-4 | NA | TGTGCCAGCAGTAATGACAGGGGGACAAACAATGAGCAGTTCTTC | CASSNDRGTNNEQFF
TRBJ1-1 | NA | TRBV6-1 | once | TGTGCCAGCAGTGAGACAGAGTTTGAAGCTTTCTTT | CASSETEFEAFF
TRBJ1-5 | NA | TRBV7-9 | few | TGTGCCAGCAGCTTAGATGCAGGAGGTATCCAGCCCCAGCATTTT | CASSLDAGGIQPQHF
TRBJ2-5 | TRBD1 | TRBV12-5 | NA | TGTGCTAGTGGTCAGACTGGGACAGCCTACCAAGAGACCCAGTACTTC | CASGQTGTAYQETQYF
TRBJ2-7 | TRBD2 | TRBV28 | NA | TGTGCCAGCAGGCTTACTGGGACTAGCGGGACCTACGAGCAGTACTTC | CASRLTGTSGTYEQYF
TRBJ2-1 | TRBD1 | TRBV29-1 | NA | TGCAGCGCCCGAGGGCGGACAGGGAGTCTAGGCAATGAGCAGTTCTTC | CSARGRTGSLGNEQFF
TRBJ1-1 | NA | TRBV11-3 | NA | TGTGCCAGCAGCAAGGGGGTCGGGGACACTGAAGCTTTCTTT | CASSKGVGDTEAFF
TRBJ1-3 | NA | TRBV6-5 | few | TGTGCCAGCAGTCATACCATGGGGAGAAACACCATATATTTT | CASSHTMGRNTIYF
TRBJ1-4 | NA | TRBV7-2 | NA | TGTGCCAGCAGCTTAACCCCAGGGTGGGGTGAAAAACTGTTTTTT | CASSLTPGWGEKLFF
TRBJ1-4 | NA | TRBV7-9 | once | TGTGCCAGCAGTCTCAGGGAGTCCAATGAAAAACTGTTTTTT | CASSLRESNEKLFF
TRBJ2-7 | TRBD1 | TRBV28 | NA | TGTGCCAGCAGTGGCATCCACTTCTTGGGGACAGGGGTGATTTCATCCTACGAGCAGTACTTC | CASSGIHFLGTGVISSYEQYF